This T cell receptor beta chain derives from a study of blood T cell repertoires in COVID-19. Sequenced by immunoSEQ multiplex PCR; TCRdb stores in-frame clones only, minus some. This table has almost 350,000 clones, about nine tenths appearing once. This CDR3 is built from 15 residues. Trimming removed 2 bases from V and 4 bases from J, with 14 bases in between. Germline V gives CDR1 MNHEY, CDR2 SMNVEV (reference sequence). Sequenced input: PBMCs or T cells enriched from blood (not recorded which). V is TRBV27 and J is TRBJ2-5; a possible D gene is TRBD2 (6 bases). The TCR originated in a woman aged 30 to 39 who had been exposed to COVID-19. CDR3 in DNA: TGTGCCAGCAGTTTAGGGGGACTCCAAACAGAGACCCAGTACTTC. Amino acids: CASSLGGLQTETQYF.